Detailed here is one T cell receptor (beta chain). The data were taken from a study of T cell changes during pregnancy in multiple sclerosis. Some clones are missing from TCRdb's copy, which holds only in-frame ones; the method was immunoSEQ multiplex PCR. The sample has 100,000 or so clones; more than 85% are singletons. The source material was peripheral blood, sampled after pregnancy. The TCR comes from a female donor with multiple sclerosis, enrolled in a pregnancy study.

The CDR3 loop reads CASSEAKSGGGGQPQHF. Here the CDR3 DNA reads TGTGCCAGCAGTGAAGCGAAATCAGGGGGCGGCGGTCAGCCCCAGCATTTT. V and J are TRBV6-1 and TRBJ1-5; 8 bases agree with TRBD1. This CDR3 is 17 amino acids long. With V trimmed by 0 bases and J by 6 bases, 10 bases remained unmatched. CDR1 and CDR2 from the germline V gene are MNHNS and SASEGT.